This TCR beta chain was captured by sequencing in a study of CD8 T cells in ankylosing spondylitis (dated by TCRdb to about 2017). Turning to the overall study: The study set out to find disease-linked TCR variants by profiling T cell receptor beta repertoires in ankylosing spondylitis patients and healthy donors. In total, the full study cohort was made up of roughly 100 healthy donors and 25 ankylosing spondylitis patients. Peripheral blood was sampled, and synovial fluid was also collected from ankylosing spondylitis patients.

This clonotype occurred a few times. The specificity of this receptor is unknown. No base quality information exists; no much larger clone differs at one position. What the research found in general, with its limitations: Blood from ankylosing spondylitis patients appeared to be characterized by a TCR beta motif made up of seven or eight highly homologous amino acid variants. The disease-linked clones were reported as significantly enriched in matched synovial fluid samples from ankylosing spondylitis patients. The disease-linked clones showed a CD8+ phenotype and occurred at relatively low frequencies in peripheral blood. Some TCR beta motif variants had previously been reported in synovial fluid and blood of reactive arthritis patients, which suggested common disease-initiation mechanisms.

Sequencer: Illumina HiSeq 2500. Quantitative 5'-RACE with molecular barcodes was used to prepare TCR beta libraries. The authors' analysis ran thus. To identify disease-linked TCR variants, a new computational method was used, one built on a probabilistic model of VDJ rearrangement. TCRdb reworked the public reads: Q25 trimming with fastp, MiXCR clone assembly, productive beta chains retained. All rows with the same CDR3 protein become a single entry with the most common DNA and genes. The V and J calls shown here were made by TCRdb, not taken from the authors' results. For this sample there are some 290,000 distinct CDR3 sequences; around 20% appear just once. The ten largest clones take up roughly 8.3% of the sample. The CDR3 sequence holds 14 residues, the cysteine and phenylalanine included. The retained sequence is limited to the CDR3, 42 bases, with the frame set at the first base. Deletion took 3 bases off V and 0 bases off J, with a span of 8 bases between the germline ends.

The sequence links TRBV12-3 or TRBV12-4 to TRBJ1-1, with no confidently assigned D gene. Sequencing was carried out using blood, either unsorted or a sorted T cell fraction (not recorded which). The TCR comes from a male donor with ankylosing spondylitis or in good health (not recorded which). Here is the DNA: TGTGCCAGCAGTTTCTACAGAATGAACACTGAAGCTTTCTTT. This translates into CASSFYRMNTEAFF.